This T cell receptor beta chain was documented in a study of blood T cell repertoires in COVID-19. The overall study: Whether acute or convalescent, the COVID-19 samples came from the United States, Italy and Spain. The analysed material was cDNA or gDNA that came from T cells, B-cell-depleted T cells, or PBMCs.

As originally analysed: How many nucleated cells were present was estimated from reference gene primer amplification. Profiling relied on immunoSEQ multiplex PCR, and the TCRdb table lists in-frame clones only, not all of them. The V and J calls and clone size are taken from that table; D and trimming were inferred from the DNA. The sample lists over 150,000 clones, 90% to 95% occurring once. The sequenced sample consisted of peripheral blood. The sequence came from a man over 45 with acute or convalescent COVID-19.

CDR3 DNA sequence: TGTGCCAGTAGTATTCTAGCGGGGGCCCCCGGGGAGCTGTTTTTT. Its protein is CASSILAGAPGELFF. This sequence joins TRBV19 and TRBJ2-2; 10 bases are shared with TRBD2. Losses at the gene ends were 3 bases for V and 6 bases for J; bases not matched to a gene: 4. In germline, CDR1 is LNHDA, CDR2 SQIVND (reference sequence). The CDR3 is 15 residues long.